The TCR beta chain under discussion was sequenced for a study of T cell responses to AZD1222 COVID-19 vaccine. Whole-study results and caveats: Unmutated variant regions reportedly attract nearly half of all spike-specific TCRs. An increase in Spike-specific TCR breadth and depth was observed after two AZD1222 doses. Sampling captured repertoires only after the peak T cell response. Clonal diversity may have been underestimated in mostly white British donors.

TCRdb keeps only in-frame clones here, not all; method: immunoSEQ multiplex PCR. The top ten hold around 9.3% of the sample, which has 120,000 or so clones, 80% to 90% seen once. About this clone: The antigen is unknown.

With 3 bases removed from V and 6 bases from J, the gap between germline ends came to 8 bases. This CDR3 has 13 amino acids. Looked up from germline, CDR1 is MNHEY and CDR2 is SMNVEV (reference sequence). Sequencing used peripheral blood, obtained on day 0 of AZD1222 vaccination. The chain employs TRBV27 and TRBJ2-2; D gene ambiguous. This clonotype was obtained from an adult in good health. The DNA of the CDR3 is TGTGCCAGCAGTTTCCCAGGCCCCGGGGAGCTGTTTTTT. Protein sequence: CASSFPGPGELFF.